The next 2 T cell receptor beta chains were all read from a single sample in a study of blood T cell repertoires in COVID-19. Assay: immunoSEQ multiplex PCR; the TCRdb copy retains only in-frame clones and omits some. The table includes some 220,000 clones, more than 75% detected once. The sample consisted of peripheral blood. The receptors derive from a human donor in a cohort sampled during active COVID-19.

The chain carries TRBV2 and TRBJ2-7; 9 bases agree with TRBD1. Germline CDR1 SNHLY, CDR2 FYNNEI. J gave up 2 bases and V 3 bases, and 2 bases lay outside the gene matches. The CDR3 is 14 amino acids. The CDR3 loop is CASSEDRGPYEQYF. In DNA form, the CDR3 reads TGTGCCAGCAGTGAGGACAGGGGTCCCTACGAGCAGTACTTC.

The V call is TRBV14, the J call TRBJ1-2; D gene ambiguous. The CDR3 runs to 14 residues. V lost 1 base and J lost 8, with 14 bases in between. Looked up from germline, CDR1 is SGHDN and CDR2 is FVKESK. The CDR3, as DNA: TGTGCCAGCAGCCAAGTAAGACAAACTGGCGGCTACACCTTC. This sequence encodes CASSQVRQTGGYTF.